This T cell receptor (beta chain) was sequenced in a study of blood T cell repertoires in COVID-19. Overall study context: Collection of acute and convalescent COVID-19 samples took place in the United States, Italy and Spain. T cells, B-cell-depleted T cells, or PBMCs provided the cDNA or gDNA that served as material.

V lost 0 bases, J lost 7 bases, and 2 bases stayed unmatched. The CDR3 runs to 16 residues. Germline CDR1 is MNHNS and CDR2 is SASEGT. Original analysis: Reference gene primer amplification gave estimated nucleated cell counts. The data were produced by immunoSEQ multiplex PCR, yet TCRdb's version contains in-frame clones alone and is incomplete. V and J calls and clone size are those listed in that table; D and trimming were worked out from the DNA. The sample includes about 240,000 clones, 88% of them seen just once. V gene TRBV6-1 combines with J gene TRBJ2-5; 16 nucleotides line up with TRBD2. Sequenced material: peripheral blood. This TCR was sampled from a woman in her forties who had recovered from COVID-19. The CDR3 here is CASSEAGLAGGVTQYF. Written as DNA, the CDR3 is TGTGCCAGCAGTGAAGCGGGACTAGCGGGAGGGGTGACCCAGTACTTC.